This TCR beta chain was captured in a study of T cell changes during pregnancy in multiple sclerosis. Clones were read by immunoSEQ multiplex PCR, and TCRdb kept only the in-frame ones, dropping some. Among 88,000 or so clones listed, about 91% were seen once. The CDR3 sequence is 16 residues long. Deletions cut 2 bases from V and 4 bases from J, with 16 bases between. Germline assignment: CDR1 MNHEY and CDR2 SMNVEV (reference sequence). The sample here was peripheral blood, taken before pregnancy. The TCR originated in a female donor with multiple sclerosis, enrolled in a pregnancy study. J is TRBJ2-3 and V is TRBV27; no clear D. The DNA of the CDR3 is TGTGCCAGCAGTTTAGCCGGGTCTTCCGATCCAGATACGCAGTATTTT. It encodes CASSLAGSSDPDTQYF.